Described below is a single TCR beta chain sequence and its context. Produced via immunoSEQ multiplex PCR; TCRdb's table is partial and in-frame only. The sample yields roughly 180,000 clones, 70% to 90% seen once. The source of the sample is a study of blood T cell repertoires in COVID-19. Turning to the study itself: Researchers got acute and convalescent COVID-19 samples from the United States, Italy and Spain.

Germline loops: CDR1 LNHDA, CDR2 SQIVND (reference sequence). The CDR3 covers 15 residues. Trimming removed 3 bases from V and 9 bases from J, with 15 bases in between. The receptor's source is an elderly man with COVID-19, enrolled during active disease. The sample taken for sequencing was peripheral blood. The V call is TRBV19, the J call TRBJ1-6, with D possibly matching TRBD1 (5 bases). CDR3 bases: TGTGCCAGTAGTATTGAGCCCAGGGAGGGTTCACCCCTCCACTTT. Its protein product is CASSIEPREGSPLHF.